Listed below are T cell receptor beta chains from one sample, sequenced in a study of PD-L1 blockade in urothelial cancer. Method: immunoSEQ multiplex PCR; TCRdb's copy keeps in-frame clones and lacks some. The table has some 52,000 clones, 77% seen once. The specimen comprised PBMCs, sampled around atezolizumab (anti-PD-L1) treatment. All receptors derive from a man between 65 and 85 years old with urothelial cancer. Each CDR3 is given with its conserved first and last residue. Fields, in order: D gene, J gene, clone size, V gene, CDR3 protein, CDR3 DNA. A D gene is named only where the DNA matches it firmly. Only some rows state a clone size, as once, few, many or a class for expanded clones.

D: TRBD1; J: TRBJ2-3; size: .; V: TRBV18; CDR3: CASSARQGSTDTQYF; DNA: TGTGCCAGCTCCGCCAGACAGGGGAGCACAGATACGCAGTATTTT
D: TRBD1; J: TRBJ2-3; size: .; V: TRBV5-1; CDR3: CASSFGNRGSTDTQYF; DNA: TGCGCCAGCAGCTTTGGGAACAGGGGTAGCACAGATACGCAGTATTTT
D: TRBD1; J: TRBJ2-7; size: .; V: TRBV29-1; CDR3: CSVGQAAYEQYF; DNA: TGCAGCGTCGGACAGGCGGCCTACGAGCAGTACTTC
D: .; J: TRBJ1-1; size: .; V: TRBV30; CDR3: CAWRLGRDTEAFF; DNA: TGTGCCTGGAGGTTGGGCAGGGACACTGAAGCTTTCTTT
D: .; J: TRBJ2-2; size: once; V: TRBV7-9; CDR3: CASSLLPPEGAGELFF; DNA: TGTGCCAGCAGCTTACTCCCGCCTGAGGGGGCCGGGGAGCTGTTTTTT
D: .; J: TRBJ2-7; size: once; V: TRBV7-9; CDR3: CASDEEGAGEQYF; DNA: TGTGCCAGCGATGAGGAGGGTGCCGGCGAGCAGTACTTC
D: .; J: TRBJ1-3; size: .; V: TRBV18; CDR3: CASSTAGNTIYF; DNA: TGTGCCAGCTCTACGGCTGGAAACACCATATATTTT
D: .; J: TRBJ2-5; size: .; V: TRBV5-6; CDR3: CASSLASGRETQYF; DNA: TGTGCCAGCAGCTTGGCCTCGGGTCGGGAGACCCAGTACTTC
D: TRBD1; J: TRBJ2-7; size: few; V: TRBV28; CDR3: CASSFGTGVLEQYF; DNA: TGTGCCAGCAGTTTCGGGACAGGGGTGCTCGAGCAGTACTTC
D: .; J: TRBJ1-1; size: .; V: TRBV28; CDR3: CASSQAGGNTEAFF; DNA: TGTGCCAGCAGCCAGGCGGGGGGGAACACTGAAGCTTTCTTT